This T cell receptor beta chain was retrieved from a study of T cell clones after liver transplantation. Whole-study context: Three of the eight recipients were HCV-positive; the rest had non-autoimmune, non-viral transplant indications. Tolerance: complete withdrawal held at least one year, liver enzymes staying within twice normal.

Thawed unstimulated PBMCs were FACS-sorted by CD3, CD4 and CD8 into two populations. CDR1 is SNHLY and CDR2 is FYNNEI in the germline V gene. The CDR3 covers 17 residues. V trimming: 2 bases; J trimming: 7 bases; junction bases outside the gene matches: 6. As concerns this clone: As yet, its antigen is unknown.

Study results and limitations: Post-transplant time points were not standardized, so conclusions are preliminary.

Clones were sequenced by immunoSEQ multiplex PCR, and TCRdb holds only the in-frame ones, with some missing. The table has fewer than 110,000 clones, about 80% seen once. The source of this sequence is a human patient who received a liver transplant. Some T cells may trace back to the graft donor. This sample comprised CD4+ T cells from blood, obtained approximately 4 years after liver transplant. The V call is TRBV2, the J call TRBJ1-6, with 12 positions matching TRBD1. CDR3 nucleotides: TGTGCCAGCAGTGAATGGCAGGGACAGGGGGCGAATTCACCCCTCCACTTT. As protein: CASSEWQGQGANSPLHF.